This T cell receptor (beta chain) was identified during a study of T cell responses to AZD1222 COVID-19 vaccine. Study conclusions and caveats: Two AZD1222 administrations were followed by greater Spike-specific TCR breadth and depth. Most donors were white British, females outnumbered males, and clonal diversity was possibly underestimated. Nearly half of spike-specific TCRs reportedly target unmutated variant regions. Repertoires were obtained only post-peak T cell response.

Libraries were prepared by immunoSEQ multiplex PCR; TCRdb keeps only in-frame clonotypes and omits some of them. The profile covers about 140,000 clones, with approximately 90% appearing a single time and approximately 2.8% taken by the ten largest. Remarks on this clone: Its antigen is unidentified.

The germline V and J ends were trimmed by 8 bases and 0 bases, with 8 bases remaining between them. The germline V gene has CDR1 SGHAT and CDR2 FQNNGV. The CDR3 covers 12 residues. The chain has TRBV11-2 and TRBJ2-7; perhaps TRBD1 as D (6 bases). The specimen was peripheral blood, collected on day 0 of AZD1222 vaccination. The receptor comes from an adult in good health. The CDR3 nucleotides are TGTGCCAGCCAACAGGGCTCCTACGAGCAGTACTTC. It is translated as CASQQGSYEQYF.